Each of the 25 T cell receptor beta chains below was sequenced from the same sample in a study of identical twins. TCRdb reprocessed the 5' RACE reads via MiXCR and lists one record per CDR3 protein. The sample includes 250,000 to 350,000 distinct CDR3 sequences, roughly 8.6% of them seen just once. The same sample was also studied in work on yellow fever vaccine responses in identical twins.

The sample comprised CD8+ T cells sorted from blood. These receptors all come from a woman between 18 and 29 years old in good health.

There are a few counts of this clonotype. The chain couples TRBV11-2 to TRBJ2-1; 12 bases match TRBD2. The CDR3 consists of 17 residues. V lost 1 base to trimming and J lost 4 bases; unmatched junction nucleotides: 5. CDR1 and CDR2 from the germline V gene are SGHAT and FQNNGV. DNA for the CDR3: TGTGCCAGCAGCTTAGGGTACCTAGCGGGAGGGTACAATGAGCAGTTCTTC. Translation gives CASSLGYLAGGYNEQFF.

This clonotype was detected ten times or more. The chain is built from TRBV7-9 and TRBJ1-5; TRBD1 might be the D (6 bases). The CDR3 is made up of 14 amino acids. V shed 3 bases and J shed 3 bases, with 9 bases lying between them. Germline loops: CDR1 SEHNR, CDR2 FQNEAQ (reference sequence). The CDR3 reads CASSFPGDNQPQHF. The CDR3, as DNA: TGTGCCAGCAGCTTTCCAGGGGACAATCAGCCCCAGCATTTT.

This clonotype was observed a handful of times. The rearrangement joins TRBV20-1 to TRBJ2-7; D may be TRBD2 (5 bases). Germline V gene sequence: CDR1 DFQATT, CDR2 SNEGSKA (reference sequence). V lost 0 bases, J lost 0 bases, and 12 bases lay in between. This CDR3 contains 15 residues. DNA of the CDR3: TGCAGTGCTAGAGATCTCGGAGGCATCTCCTACGAGCAGTACTTC. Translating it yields CSARDLGGISYEQYF.

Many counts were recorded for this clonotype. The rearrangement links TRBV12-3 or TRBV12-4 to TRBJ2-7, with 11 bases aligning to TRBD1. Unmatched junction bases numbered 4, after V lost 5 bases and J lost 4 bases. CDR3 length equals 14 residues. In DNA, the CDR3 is TGTGCCAGCAGTGGGACAGGGGGGAGATACGAGCAGTACTTC. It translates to CASSGTGGRYEQYF.

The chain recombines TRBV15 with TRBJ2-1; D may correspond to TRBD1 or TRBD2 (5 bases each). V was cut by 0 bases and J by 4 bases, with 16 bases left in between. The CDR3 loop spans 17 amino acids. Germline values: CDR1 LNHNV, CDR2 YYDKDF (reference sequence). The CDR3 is CATSRDLRDPKYNEQFF. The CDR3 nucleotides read TGTGCCACCAGCAGAGACCTCCGGGACCCAAAGTACAATGAGCAGTTCTTC.

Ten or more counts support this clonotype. The CDR3 DNA is TGCGCCAGCAGCCTTGGACTAGCGGGAAGGTACCAAGAGACCCAGTACTTC. Residues: CASSLGLAGRYQETQYF. V is TRBV5-1 and J is TRBJ2-5; 12 bases fit TRBD2. The CDR3 is 17 amino acids. Germline CDR1 reads SGHRS; CDR2 reads YFSETQ. The V gene end was trimmed by 4 bases and the J gene end by 0 bases; junction bases not matched to a gene: 7.

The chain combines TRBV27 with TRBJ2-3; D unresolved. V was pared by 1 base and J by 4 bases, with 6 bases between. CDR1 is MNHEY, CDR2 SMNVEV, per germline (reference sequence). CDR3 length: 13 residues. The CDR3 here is CASSLFVSDTQYF. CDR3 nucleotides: TGTGCCAGCAGTTTATTTGTTTCAGATACGCAGTATTTT.

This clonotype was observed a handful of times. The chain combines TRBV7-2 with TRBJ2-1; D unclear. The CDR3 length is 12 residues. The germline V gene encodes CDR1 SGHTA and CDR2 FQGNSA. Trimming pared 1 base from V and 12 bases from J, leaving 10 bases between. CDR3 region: CASSLDKRMQFF. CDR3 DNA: TGTGCCAGCAGCTTAGATAAAAGGATGCAGTTCTTC. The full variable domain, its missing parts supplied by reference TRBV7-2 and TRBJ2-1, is GAGVSQSPSNKVTEKGKDVELRCDPISGHTALYWYRQSLGQGLEFLIYFQGNSAPDKSGLPSDRFSAERTGGSVSTLTIQRTQQEDSAVYLCASSLDKRMQFFGPGTRLTVL.

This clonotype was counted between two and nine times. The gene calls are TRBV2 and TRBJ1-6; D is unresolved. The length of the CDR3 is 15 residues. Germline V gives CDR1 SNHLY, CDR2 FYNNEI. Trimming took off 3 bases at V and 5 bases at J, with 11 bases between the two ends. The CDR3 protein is CASSDGVSDNSPLHF. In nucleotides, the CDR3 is TGTGCCAGCAGTGACGGAGTGTCAGATAATTCACCCCTCCACTTT. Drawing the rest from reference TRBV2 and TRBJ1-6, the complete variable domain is EPEVTQTPSHQVTQMGQEVILRCVPISNHLYFYWYRQILGQKVEFLVSFYNNEISEKSEIFDDQFSVERPDGSNFTLKIRSTKLEDSAMYFCASSDGVSDNSPLHFGNGTRLTVT.

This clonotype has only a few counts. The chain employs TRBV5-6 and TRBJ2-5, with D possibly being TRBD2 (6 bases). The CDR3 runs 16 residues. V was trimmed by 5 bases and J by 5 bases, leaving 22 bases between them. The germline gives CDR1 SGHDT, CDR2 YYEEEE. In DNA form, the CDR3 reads TGTGCCAGCAGTTGGGGTCCGGGACTGGATGAGGAGACCCAGTACTTC. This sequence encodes CASSWGPGLDEETQYF.

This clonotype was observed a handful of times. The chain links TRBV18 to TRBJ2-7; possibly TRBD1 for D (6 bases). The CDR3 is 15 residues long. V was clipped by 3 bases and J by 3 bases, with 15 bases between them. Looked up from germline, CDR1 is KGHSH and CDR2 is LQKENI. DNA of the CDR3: TGTGCCAGCTCACCTATTTGGGGGCTACACTACGAGCAGTACTTC. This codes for CASSPIWGLHYEQYF. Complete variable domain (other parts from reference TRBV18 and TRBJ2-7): NAGVMQNPRHLVRRRGQEARLRCSPMKGHSHVYWYRQLPEEGLKFMVYLQKENIIDESGMPKERFSAEFPKEGPSILRIQQVVRGDSAAYFCASSPIWGLHYEQYFGPGTRLTVT.

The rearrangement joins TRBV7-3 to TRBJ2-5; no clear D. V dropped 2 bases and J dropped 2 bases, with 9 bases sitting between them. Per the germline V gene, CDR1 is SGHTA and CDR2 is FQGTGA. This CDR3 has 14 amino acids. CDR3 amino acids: CASSLSWGQETQYF. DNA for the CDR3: TGTGCCAGCAGCTTATCTTGGGGTCAAGAGACCCAGTACTTC.

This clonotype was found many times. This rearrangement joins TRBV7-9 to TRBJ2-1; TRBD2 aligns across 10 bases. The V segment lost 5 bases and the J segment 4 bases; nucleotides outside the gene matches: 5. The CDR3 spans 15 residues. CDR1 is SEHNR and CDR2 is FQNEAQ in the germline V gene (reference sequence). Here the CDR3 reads CASSIGTSDYNEQFF. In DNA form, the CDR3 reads TGTGCCAGCAGCATTGGGACTAGCGATTACAATGAGCAGTTCTTC.

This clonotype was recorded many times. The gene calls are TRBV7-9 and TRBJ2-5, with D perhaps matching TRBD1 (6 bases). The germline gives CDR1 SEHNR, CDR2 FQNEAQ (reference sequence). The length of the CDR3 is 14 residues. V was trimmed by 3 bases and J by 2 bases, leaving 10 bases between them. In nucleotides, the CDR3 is TGTGCCAGCAGCTTCCGACAGGAACAAGAGACCCAGTACTTC. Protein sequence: CASSFRQEQETQYF. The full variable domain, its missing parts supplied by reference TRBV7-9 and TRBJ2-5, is DTGVSQNPRHKITKRGQNVTFRCDPISEHNRLYWYRQTLGQGPEFLTYFQNEAQLEKSRLLSDRFSAERPKGSFSTLEIQRTEQGDSAMYLCASSFRQEQETQYFGPGTRLLVL.

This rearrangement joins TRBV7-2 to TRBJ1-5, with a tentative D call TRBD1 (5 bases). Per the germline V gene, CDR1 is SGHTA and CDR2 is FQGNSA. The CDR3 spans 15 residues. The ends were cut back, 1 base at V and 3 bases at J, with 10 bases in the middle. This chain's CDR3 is CASSLGQGLNQPQHF. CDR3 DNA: TGTGCCAGCAGCTTAGGGCAGGGACTCAATCAGCCCCAGCATTTT.

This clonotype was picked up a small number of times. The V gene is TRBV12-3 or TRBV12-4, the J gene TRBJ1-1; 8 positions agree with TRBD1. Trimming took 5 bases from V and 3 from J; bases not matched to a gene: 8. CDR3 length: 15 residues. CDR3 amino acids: CASSRQGIKDTEAFF. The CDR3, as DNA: TGTGCCAGCAGTCGACAGGGGATCAAGGACACTGAAGCTTTCTTT.

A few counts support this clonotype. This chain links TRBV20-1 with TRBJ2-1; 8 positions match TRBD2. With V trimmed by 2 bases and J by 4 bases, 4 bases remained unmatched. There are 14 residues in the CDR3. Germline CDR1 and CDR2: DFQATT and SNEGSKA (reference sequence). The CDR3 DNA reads TGCAGTGCTAGATCCGCGGGAGGTTACAATGAGCAGTTCTTC. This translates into CSARSAGGYNEQFF.

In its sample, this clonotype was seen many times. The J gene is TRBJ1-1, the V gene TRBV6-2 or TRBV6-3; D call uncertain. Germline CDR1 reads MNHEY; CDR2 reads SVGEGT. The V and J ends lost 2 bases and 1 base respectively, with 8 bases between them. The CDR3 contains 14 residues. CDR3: CASSYIQKNTEAFF. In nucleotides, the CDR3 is TGTGCCAGCAGTTACATACAGAAGAACACTGAAGCTTTCTTT.

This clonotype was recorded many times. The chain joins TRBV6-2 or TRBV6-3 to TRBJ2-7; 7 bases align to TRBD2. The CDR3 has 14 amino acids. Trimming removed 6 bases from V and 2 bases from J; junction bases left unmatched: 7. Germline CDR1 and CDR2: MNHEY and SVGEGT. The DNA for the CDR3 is TGTGCCAGCAGAGAGGCGGGAGTGACCTACGAGCAGTACTTC. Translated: CASREAGVTYEQYF.

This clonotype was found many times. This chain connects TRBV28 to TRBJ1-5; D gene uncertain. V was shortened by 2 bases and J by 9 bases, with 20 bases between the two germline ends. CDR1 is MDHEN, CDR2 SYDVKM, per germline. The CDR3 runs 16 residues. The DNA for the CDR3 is TGTGCCAGCAGTTTAGGTGTGACACCGTTATCGCGGCCCCAGCATTTT. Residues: CASSLGVTPLSRPQHF.

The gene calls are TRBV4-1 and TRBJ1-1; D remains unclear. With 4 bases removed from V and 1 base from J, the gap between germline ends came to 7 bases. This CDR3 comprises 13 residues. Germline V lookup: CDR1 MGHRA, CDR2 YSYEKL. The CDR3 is CASSPKGNTEAFF. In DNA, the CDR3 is TGCGCCAGCAGCCCAAAGGGGAACACTGAAGCTTTCTTT.

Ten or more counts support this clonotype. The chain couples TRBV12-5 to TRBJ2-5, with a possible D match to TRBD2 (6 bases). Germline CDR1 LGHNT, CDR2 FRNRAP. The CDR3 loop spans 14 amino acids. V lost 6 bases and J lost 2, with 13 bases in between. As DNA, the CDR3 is TGTGCTAGTGGCCAAGGGACTGTTCAAGAGACCCAGTACTTC. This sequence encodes CASGQGTVQETQYF. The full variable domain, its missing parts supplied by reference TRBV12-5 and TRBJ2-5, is DARVTQTPRHKVTEMGQEVTMRCQPILGHNTVFWYRQTMMQGLELLAYFRNRAPLDDSGMPKDRFSAEMPDATLATLKIQPSEPRDSAVYFCASGQGTVQETQYFGPGTRLLVL.

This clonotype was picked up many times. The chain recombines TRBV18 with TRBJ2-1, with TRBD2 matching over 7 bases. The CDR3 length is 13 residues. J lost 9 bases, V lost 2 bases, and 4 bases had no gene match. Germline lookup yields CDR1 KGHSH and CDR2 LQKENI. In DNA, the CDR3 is TGTGCCAGCTCACCAGTGGTAGCGGGTGAGCAGTTCTTC. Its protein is CASSPVVAGEQFF. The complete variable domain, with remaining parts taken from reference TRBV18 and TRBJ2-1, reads NAGVMQNPRHLVRRRGQEARLRCSPMKGHSHVYWYRQLPEEGLKFMVYLQKENIIDESGMPKERFSAEFPKEGPSILRIQQVVRGDSAAYFCASSPVVAGEQFFGPGTRLTVL.

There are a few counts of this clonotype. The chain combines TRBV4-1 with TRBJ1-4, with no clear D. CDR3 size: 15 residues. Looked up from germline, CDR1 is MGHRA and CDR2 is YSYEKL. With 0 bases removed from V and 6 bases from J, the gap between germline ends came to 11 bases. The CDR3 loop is CASSQEAGSDEKLFF. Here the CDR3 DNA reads TGCGCCAGCAGCCAAGAGGCTGGGTCTGATGAAAAACTGTTTTTT.

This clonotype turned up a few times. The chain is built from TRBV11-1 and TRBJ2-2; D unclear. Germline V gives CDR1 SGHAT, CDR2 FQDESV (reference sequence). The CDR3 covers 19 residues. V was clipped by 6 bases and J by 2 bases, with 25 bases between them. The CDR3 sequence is CASSDARNEVYTNTGELFF. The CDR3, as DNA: TGTGCCAGCAGTGACGCCCGGAACGAGGTGTATACCAACACCGGGGAGCTGTTTTTT.